The TCR beta chain described here comes from a study of blood T cell repertoires in COVID-19. The CDR3 totals 16 residues. The V end was cut by 2 bases, the J end by 4 bases, with 17 bases between. Germline lookup yields CDR1 LGHNA and CDR2 YNFKEQ. TCRdb keeps only in-frame clones here, not all; method: immunoSEQ multiplex PCR. The repertoire consists of 80,000 to 100,000 clones, with about 89% occurring once and the leading ten covering under 2%. The sequence was collected from a human donor with active COVID-19. The donor label of this sample is uncertain. Sequenced sample: peripheral blood. The V gene is TRBV4-2, the J gene TRBJ1-2; unclear D gene. The CDR3 DNA is TGTGCCAGCAGCCAATCTGCTTTAGGTAGCGGCTATGGCTACACCTTC. Residues: CASSQSALGSGYGYTF.